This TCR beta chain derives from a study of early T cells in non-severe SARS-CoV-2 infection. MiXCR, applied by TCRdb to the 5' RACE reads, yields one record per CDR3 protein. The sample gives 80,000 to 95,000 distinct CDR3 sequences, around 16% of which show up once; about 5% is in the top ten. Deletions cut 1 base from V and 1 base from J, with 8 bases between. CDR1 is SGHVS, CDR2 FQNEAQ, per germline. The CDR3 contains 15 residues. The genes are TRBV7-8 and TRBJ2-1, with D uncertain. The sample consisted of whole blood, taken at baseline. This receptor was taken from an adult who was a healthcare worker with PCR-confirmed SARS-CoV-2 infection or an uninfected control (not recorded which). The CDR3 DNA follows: TGTGCCAGCAGCTTAGAGTCGCGGTCCTACAATGAGCAGTTCTTC. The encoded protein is CASSLESRSYNEQFF.